This passage covers 3 T cell receptor beta chains from one sample sequenced in a study of T cells in Graves' hyperthyroidism and ophthalmopathy. RNA transcripts were the template for amplifying TCR beta CDR3 regions. The TCR CDR3 was amplified in a first-round RT-PCR using the HTBI primer set. MiXCR, applied by TCRdb to the multiplex PCR reads, yields one record per CDR3 protein. Of 750,000 to 900,000 distinct CDR3 sequences in the sample, over 35% were seen once. The sample was blood. The receptors originated from a man aged 18 to 35 with Graves' hyperthyroidism.

This clonotype showed up many times. This chain connects TRBV29-1 to TRBJ1-1; the D gene is possibly TRBD1 (6 bases). V shed 7 bases and J shed 4 bases, with 22 bases lying between them. This CDR3 spans 15 amino acids. Germline V CDR1 and CDR2: SQVTM, ANQGSEA. CDR3 nucleotides: TGCAGCGGACTCTCAGGGAGACAGGCCCTCACTGAAGCTTTCTTT. Protein product: CSGLSGRQALTEAFF.

The V call is TRBV10-3, the J call TRBJ1-2; TRBD1 might be the D (5 bases). CDR1 ENHRY and CDR2 SYGVKD come from the germline V gene. V was cut by 10 bases and J by 7 bases, with 19 bases left in between. The CDR3 loop spans 13 amino acids. The CDR3 DNA reads as TGTGCCAGCAGGGTGGGGGTAAATGGTGGCTACACCTTC. It specifies CASRVGVNGGYTF.

This clonotype showed up many times. This chain joins TRBV15 and TRBJ2-7; D may be TRBD1 or TRBD2 (5 bases each). V was trimmed by 0 bases and J by 6 bases, leaving 15 bases between them. Germline CDR1 LNHNV, CDR2 YYDKDF (reference sequence). There are 15 residues in the CDR3. CDR3 sequence: CATSRDRGPEAEQYF. CDR3 in DNA: TGTGCCACCAGCAGAGATCGGGGACCCGAGGCCGAGCAGTACTTC.